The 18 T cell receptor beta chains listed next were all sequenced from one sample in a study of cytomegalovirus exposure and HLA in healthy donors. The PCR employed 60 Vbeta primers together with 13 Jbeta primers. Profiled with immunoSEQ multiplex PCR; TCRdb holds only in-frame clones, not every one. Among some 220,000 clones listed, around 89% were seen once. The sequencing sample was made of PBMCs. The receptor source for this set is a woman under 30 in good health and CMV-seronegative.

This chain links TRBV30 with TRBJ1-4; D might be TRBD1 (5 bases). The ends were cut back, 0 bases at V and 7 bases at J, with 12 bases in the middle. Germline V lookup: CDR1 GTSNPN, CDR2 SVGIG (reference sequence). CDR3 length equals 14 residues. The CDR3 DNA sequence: TGTGCCTGGAGTGTAAACACCGGGGGTGAAAAACTGTTTTTT. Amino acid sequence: CAWSVNTGGEKLFF.

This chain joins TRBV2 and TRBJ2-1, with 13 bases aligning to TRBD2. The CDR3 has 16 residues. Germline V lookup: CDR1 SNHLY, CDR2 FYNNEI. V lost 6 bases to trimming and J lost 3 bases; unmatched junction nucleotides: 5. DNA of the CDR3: TGTGCCAGCAGCTTAACTAGCGGGGGGGACTACAATGAGCAGTTCTTC. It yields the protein CASSLTSGGDYNEQFF.

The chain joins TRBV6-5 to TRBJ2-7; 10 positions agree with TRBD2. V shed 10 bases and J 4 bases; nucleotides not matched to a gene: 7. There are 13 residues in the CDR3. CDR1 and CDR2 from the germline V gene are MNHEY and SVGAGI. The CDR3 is CAIMQAGGYEQYF. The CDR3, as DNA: TGTGCCATTATGCAAGCGGGAGGGTACGAGCAGTACTTC.

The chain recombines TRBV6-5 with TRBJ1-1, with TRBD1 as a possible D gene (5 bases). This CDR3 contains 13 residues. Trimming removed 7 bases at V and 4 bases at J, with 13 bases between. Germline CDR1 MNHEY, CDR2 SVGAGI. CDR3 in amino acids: CASTPAQGTEAFF. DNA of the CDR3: TGTGCCAGCACCCCCGCTCAGGGCACTGAAGCTTTCTTT.

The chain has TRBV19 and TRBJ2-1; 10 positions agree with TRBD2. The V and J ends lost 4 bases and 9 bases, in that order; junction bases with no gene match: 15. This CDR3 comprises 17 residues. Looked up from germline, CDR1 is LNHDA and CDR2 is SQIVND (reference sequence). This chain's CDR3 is CASSSLWMSGGEGEQFF. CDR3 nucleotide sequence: TGTGCCAGTAGTAGCCTCTGGATGAGCGGGGGGGAGGGTGAGCAGTTCTTC.

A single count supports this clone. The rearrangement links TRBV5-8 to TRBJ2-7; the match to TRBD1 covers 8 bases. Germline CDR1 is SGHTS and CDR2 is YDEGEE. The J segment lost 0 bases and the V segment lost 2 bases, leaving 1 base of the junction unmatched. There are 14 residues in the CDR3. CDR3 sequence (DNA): TGTGCCAGCAGCTTTGACAGGGGCTCCTACGAGCAGTACTTC. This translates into CASSFDRGSYEQYF.

CDR3 in DNA: TGTGCCAGTAGTAGCAAAACAAAGAGCAATCAGCCCCAGCATTTT. Translation gives CASSSKTKSNQPQHF. The chain links TRBV19 to TRBJ1-5, with unresolved D. Between the trimmed V and J ends, which lost 4 bases and 1 base, there was a span of 11 bases. The CDR3 loop spans 15 amino acids. Per germline, CDR1 LNHDA and CDR2 SQIVND (reference sequence).

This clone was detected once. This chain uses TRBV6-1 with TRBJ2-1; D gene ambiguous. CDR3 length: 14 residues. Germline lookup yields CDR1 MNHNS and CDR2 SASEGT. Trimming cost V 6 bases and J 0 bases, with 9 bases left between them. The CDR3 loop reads CASSELPSYNEQFF. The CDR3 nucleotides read TGTGCCAGCAGCGAACTTCCCTCCTACAATGAGCAGTTCTTC.

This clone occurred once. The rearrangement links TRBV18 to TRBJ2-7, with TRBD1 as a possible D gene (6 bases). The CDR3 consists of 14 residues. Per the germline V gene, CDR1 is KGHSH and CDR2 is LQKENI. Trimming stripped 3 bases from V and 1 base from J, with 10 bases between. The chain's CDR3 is CASSPPDSSYEQYF. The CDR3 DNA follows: TGTGCCAGCTCACCTCCGGACAGTTCCTACGAGCAGTACTTC.

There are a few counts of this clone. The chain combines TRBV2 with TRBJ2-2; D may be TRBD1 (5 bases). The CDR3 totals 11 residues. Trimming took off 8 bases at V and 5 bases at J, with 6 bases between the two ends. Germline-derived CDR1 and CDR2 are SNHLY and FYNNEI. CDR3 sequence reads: CASQGTGELFF. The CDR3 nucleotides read TGTGCCAGCCAGGGTACCGGGGAGCTGTTTTTT.

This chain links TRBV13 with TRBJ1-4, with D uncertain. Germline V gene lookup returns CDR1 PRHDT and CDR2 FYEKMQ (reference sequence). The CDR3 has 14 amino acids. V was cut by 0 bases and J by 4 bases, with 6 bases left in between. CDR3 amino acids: CASSLGIGNEKLFF. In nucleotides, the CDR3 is TGTGCCAGCAGCTTAGGCATCGGTAATGAAAAACTGTTTTTT.

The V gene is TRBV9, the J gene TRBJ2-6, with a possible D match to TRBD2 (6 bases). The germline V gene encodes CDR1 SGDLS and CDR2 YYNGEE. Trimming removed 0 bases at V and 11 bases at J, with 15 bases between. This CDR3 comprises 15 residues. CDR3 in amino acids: CASSVGGGLAYVLTF. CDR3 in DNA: TGTGCCAGCAGCGTAGGTGGGGGGTTGGCATACGTCCTGACTTTC.

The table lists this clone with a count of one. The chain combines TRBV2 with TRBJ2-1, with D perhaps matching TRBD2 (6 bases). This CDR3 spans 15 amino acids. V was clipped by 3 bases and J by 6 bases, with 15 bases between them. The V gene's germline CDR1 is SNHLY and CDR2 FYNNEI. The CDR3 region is CASSERLVLVNEQFF. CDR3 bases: TGTGCCAGCAGTGAGCGACTAGTTCTCGTCAATGAGCAGTTCTTC.

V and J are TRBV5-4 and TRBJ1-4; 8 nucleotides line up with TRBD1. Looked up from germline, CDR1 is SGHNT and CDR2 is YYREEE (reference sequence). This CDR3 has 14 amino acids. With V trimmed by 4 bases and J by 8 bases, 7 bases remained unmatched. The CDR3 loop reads CASSIQGAREKLFF. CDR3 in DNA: TGTGCCAGCAGCATCCAGGGGGCGCGGGAAAAACTGTTTTTT. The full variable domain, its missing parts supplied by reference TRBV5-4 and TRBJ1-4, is ETGVTQSPTHLIKTRGQQVTLRCSSQSGHNTVSWYQQALGQGPQFIFQYYREEENGRGNFPPRFSGLQFPNYSSELNVNALELDDSALYLCASSIQGAREKLFFGSGTQLSVL.

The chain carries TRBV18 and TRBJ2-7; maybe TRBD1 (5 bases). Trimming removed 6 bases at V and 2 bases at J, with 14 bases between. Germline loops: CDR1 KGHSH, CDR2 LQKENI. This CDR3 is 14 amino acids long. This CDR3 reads CASSLQDTAYEQYF. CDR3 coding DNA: TGTGCCAGCTCTCTACAGGACACCGCCTACGAGCAGTACTTC. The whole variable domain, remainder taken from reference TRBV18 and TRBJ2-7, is NAGVMQNPRHLVRRRGQEARLRCSPMKGHSHVYWYRQLPEEGLKFMVYLQKENIIDESGMPKERFSAEFPKEGPSILRIQQVVRGDSAAYFCASSLQDTAYEQYFGPGTRLTVT.

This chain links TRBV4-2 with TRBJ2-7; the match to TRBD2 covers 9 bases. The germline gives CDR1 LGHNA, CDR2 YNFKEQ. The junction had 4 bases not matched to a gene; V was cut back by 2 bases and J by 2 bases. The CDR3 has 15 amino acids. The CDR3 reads CASSQRAGGPYEQYF. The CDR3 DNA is TGTGCCAGCAGCCAACGGGCGGGAGGGCCCTACGAGCAGTACTTC.

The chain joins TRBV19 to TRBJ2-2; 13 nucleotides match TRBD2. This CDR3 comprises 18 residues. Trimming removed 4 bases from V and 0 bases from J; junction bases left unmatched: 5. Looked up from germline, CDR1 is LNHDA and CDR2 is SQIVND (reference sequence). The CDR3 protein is CASSKGLAGVANTGELFF. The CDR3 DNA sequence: TGTGCCAGTAGTAAAGGACTAGCGGGAGTCGCGAACACCGGGGAGCTGTTTTTT.

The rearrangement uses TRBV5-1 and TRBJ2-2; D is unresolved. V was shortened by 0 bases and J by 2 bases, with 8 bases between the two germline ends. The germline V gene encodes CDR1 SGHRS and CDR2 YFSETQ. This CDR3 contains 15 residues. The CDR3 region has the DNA TGCGCCAGCAGCTTGGGGCGGATAAACACCGGGGAGCTGTTTTTT. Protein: CASSLGRINTGELFF.